One sample yielded the 6 T cell receptor beta chains listed below, sequenced in a study of CD4 T cells in relation to SARS-CoV-2 and coronaviruses. The protocol was immunoSEQ multiplex PCR, while the TCRdb copy is restricted to in-frame clones and leaves out a portion. Of about 18,000 clones in the sample, almost 80% were seen once. The antigens for these receptors are not known. The unexposed donors gave CD4+ T cells in about 2011-2019, prior to COVID-19. Isolation of CD4+ T cells took place after 10 days in culture. Sequencing used CD4+ T cells from PBMCs, cultured in vitro. These receptors all stem from a human donor in good health.

On this clone itself: A much larger clone sits a single nucleotide away, making a read error possible. The V and J genes are TRBV5-4 and TRBJ2-1; 10 bases agree with TRBD2. The trim removed 4 bases at V and 2 bases at J, leaving 3 bases unmatched. The CDR3 sequence is 15 residues long. CDR1 is SGHNT, CDR2 YYREEE, per germline (reference sequence). DNA for the CDR3: TGTGCCAGCAGCGAAGGACTAGCGGCCTACAATGAGCAGTTCTTC. Protein sequence: CASSEGLAAYNEQFF.

This chain links TRBV5-5 with TRBJ2-7, with TRBD2 matching over 11 bases. Germline assignment: CDR1 SGHKS and CDR2 YYEKEE (reference sequence). The CDR3 runs to 17 residues. Trimming at V came to 4 bases and at J to 0 bases, leaving 9 bases not matched to a gene. CDR3 amino acids: CASSLGRLAGLSYEQYF. CDR3 coding DNA: TGTGCCAGCAGCCTGGGCAGACTAGCGGGACTCTCCTACGAGCAGTACTTC.

This rearrangement joins TRBV3-1 (or the pseudogene TRBV3-2) to TRBJ2-7; no reliable D call. V lost 0 bases, J lost 1 base, and 10 bases lay in between. The length of the CDR3 is 15 residues. The germline CDR1 and CDR2 sequences are LGHDT and YNNKEL (reference sequence). The CDR3 coding sequence is TGTGCCAGCAGCCAAGATACAATACCGTCCTACGAGCAGTACTTC. This translates into CASSQDTIPSYEQYF.

The J gene is TRBJ2-5, the V gene TRBV15, with D maybe TRBD1 (6 bases). The length of the CDR3 is 15 residues. With 2 bases removed from V and 1 base from J, the gap between germline ends came to 11 bases. CDR1 and CDR2 from the germline V gene are LNHNV and YYDKDF (reference sequence). For the CDR3, the DNA is TGTGCCACCAGCAGACAGGGGCAAACCCAAGAGACCCAGTACTTC. The encoded protein is CATSRQGQTQETQYF.

The chain recombines TRBV2 with TRBJ2-1, with D possibly TRBD1 on 5 matching bases. V was clipped by 8 bases and J by 6 bases, with 17 bases between them. The CDR3 is 14 residues long. Germline assignment: CDR1 SNHLY and CDR2 FYNNEI. In nucleotides, the CDR3 is TGTGCCAGCCCAGTGGGGCTACAGGCCAATGAGCAGTTCTTC. This translates into CASPVGLQANEQFF.

The chain recombines TRBV5-1 with TRBJ2-5; D perhaps matches TRBD1 (6 bases). V was clipped by 4 bases and J by 4 bases, with 17 bases between them. CDR3 length: 15 amino acids. The germline gives CDR1 SGHRS, CDR2 YFSETQ. The CDR3 coding sequence is TGCGCCAGCAGCCCGTACACAGGGAGTGGAGAGACCCAGTACTTC. Its protein is CASSPYTGSGETQYF.